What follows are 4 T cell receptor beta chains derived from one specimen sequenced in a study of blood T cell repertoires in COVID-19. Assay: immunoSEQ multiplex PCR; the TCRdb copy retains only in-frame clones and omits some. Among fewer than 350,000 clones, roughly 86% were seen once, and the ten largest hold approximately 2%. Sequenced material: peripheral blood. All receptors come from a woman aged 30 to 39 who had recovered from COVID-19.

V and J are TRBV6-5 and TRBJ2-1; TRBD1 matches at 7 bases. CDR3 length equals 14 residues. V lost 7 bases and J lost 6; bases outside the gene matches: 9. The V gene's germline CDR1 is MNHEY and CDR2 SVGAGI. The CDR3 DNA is TGTGCCAGCACTCGACAGGGCATGGGCAATGAGCAGTTCTTC. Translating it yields CASTRQGMGNEQFF.

CDR3 sequence: CASKKAGGQVDEQFF. The CDR3, as DNA: TGTGCCAGCAAAAAGGCGGGGGGGCAAGTCGATGAGCAGTTCTTC. The chain combines TRBV2 with TRBJ2-1; 9 bases align to TRBD2. CDR1 and CDR2 (germline): SNHLY, FYNNEI. J gave up 8 bases and V 7 bases, and 12 bases lay outside the gene matches. This CDR3 region has 15 residues.

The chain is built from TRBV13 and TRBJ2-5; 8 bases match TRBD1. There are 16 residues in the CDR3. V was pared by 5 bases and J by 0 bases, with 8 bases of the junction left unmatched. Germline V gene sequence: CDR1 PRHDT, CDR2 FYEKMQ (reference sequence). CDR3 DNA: TGTGCCAGCAGCCAACTGACAGGGGAGAACCAAGAGACCCAGTACTTC. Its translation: CASSQLTGENQETQYF.

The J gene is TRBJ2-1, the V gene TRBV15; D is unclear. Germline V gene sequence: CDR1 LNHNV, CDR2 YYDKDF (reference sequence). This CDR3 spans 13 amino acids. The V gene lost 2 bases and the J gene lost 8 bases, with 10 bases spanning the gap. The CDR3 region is CATSRPSVDEQFF. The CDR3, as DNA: TGTGCCACCAGCAGACCTAGTGTCGATGAGCAGTTCTTC.